The 12 T cell receptor beta chains listed next were all sequenced from one sample in a study of cytomegalovirus exposure and HLA in healthy donors. In the PCR, 60 Vbeta and 13 Jbeta primers were used. Assay used: immunoSEQ multiplex PCR; TCRdb lists only in-frame clones, some missing. The table records approximately 120,000 clones, about 80% of them present only once. Sequencing was carried out using PBMCs. These receptors were obtained from a human donor in good health.

This clone was detected a few times. The rearrangement joins TRBV28 to TRBJ1-5, with D maybe TRBD1 (6 bases). Trimming shortened V by 5 bases and J by 9 bases, and 14 bases separated the two germline ends. This CDR3 is built from 13 residues. Germline lookup yields CDR1 MDHEN and CDR2 SYDVKM. CDR3 nucleotides: TGTGCCAGCAGTGGAGGGGGGGGTCGGCCCCAGCATTTT. Its protein product is CASSGGGGRPQHF.

V and J are TRBV4-1 and TRBJ1-4; perhaps TRBD1 as D (6 bases). Germline-derived CDR1 and CDR2 are MGHRA and YSYEKL. The V end was cut by 4 bases, the J end by 0 bases, with 12 bases between. The CDR3 length is 16 residues. The CDR3 region is CASSPRGGATNEKLFF. Written as DNA, the CDR3 is TGCGCCAGCAGCCCGAGGGGGGGAGCAACTAATGAAAAACTGTTTTTT.

The genes are TRBV19 and TRBJ2-1, with unresolved D. Germline lookup yields CDR1 LNHDA and CDR2 SQIVND (reference sequence). The CDR3 sequence is 13 residues long. Trimming shortened V by 7 bases and J by 6 bases, and 13 bases separated the two germline ends. CDR3 residues: CASNRVSGNEQFF. The DNA for the CDR3 is TGTGCCAGTAATCGAGTATCGGGCAATGAGCAGTTCTTC.

The chain uses TRBV27 and TRBJ1-4, with 8 bases that match TRBD1. With V trimmed by 3 bases and J by 7 bases, 1 base remained unmatched. The CDR3 length is 13 residues. Per the germline V gene, CDR1 is MNHEY and CDR2 is SMNVEV (reference sequence). The CDR3 sequence is CASSLGTGEKLFF. The CDR3 DNA reads TGTGCCAGCAGTTTGGGGACAGGTGAAAAACTGTTTTTT.

This clone was detected only a few times. The genes are TRBV19 and TRBJ2-5, with 12 bases aligning to TRBD2. The ends lost 5 bases at V and 1 base at J; junction bases unmatched: 5. The CDR3 has 16 residues. The germline gives CDR1 LNHDA, CDR2 SQIVND (reference sequence). The CDR3 region is CASSLGTSGLQETQYF. Here the CDR3 DNA reads TGTGCCAGTAGTCTGGGGACTAGCGGGCTCCAAGAGACCCAGTACTTC.

The chain has TRBV6-5 and TRBJ2-1; 9 bases are a match to TRBD1. This CDR3 is built from 15 residues. Germline CDR1 and CDR2: MNHEY and SVGAGI. V gave up 6 bases and J gave up 5 bases; unmatched junction bases: 8. CDR3 sequence: CASRQDRGQNNEQFF. The CDR3, as DNA: TGTGCCAGCAGGCAGGACAGGGGCCAAAACAATGAGCAGTTCTTC.

This clone was seen more than once but under ten times. The rearrangement links TRBV6-4 to TRBJ2-3, with a tentative D call TRBD2 (5 bases). The germline gives CDR1 MRHNA, CDR2 SNTAGT. Trimming cost V 2 bases and J 7 bases, with 10 bases left between them. This CDR3 has 13 amino acids. The CDR3, as DNA: TGTGCCAGCAGTGACGGGTTCGGGAATACGCAGTATTTT. Amino acids: CASSDGFGNTQYF.

This clone was picked up one time. This sequence joins TRBV6-4 and TRBJ2-5; 9 bases agree with TRBD1. Trimming took 6 bases from V and 4 from J; bases not matched to a gene: 6. The germline V gene has CDR1 MRHNA and CDR2 SNTAGT. This CDR3 contains 14 residues. For the CDR3, the DNA is TGTGCCAGCAGCCCACAGGGGGCGTCAGAGACCCAGTACTTC. It encodes CASSPQGASETQYF.

This chain links TRBV6-5 with TRBJ2-7; TRBD2 agrees at 12 bases. Germline trimming cut 5 bases from V and 5 bases from J; bases unmatched to any gene: 7. This CDR3 is built from 15 residues. Germline V lookup: CDR1 MNHEY, CDR2 SVGAGI. The CDR3 sequence: CASSIRTSGTNEQYF. CDR3 DNA sequence: TGTGCCAGCAGTATCCGGACTAGCGGGACCAACGAGCAGTACTTC.

This rearrangement joins TRBV5-3 to TRBJ2-7, with D unclear. TRBV5-3 is designated an ORF whose function remains uncertain. Trimming stripped 5 bases from V and 5 bases from J, with 14 bases between. The CDR3 is 13 residues long. The CDR3 DNA follows: TGTGCCAGAAGTTCGCCCCATACGGACGAGCAGTACTTC. This encodes CARSSPHTDEQYF.

V gene TRBV9 combines with J gene TRBJ1-3; D gene ambiguous. The CDR3 length is 14 residues. The germline V and J ends were trimmed by 3 bases and 0 bases, with 7 bases remaining between them. Germline CDR1 and CDR2: SGDLS and YYNGEE. The CDR3: CASSAQDSGNTIYF. CDR3 coding DNA: TGTGCCAGCAGCGCACAAGACTCTGGAAACACCATATATTTT.

This clone was counted a few times. The rearrangement joins TRBV4-3 to TRBJ2-1, with a tentative D call TRBD1 (5 bases). Trimming cost V 0 bases and J 9 bases, with 18 bases left between them. CDR1 and CDR2 from the germline V gene are LGHNA and YSLEER. The CDR3 runs to 16 residues. CDR3 sequence (DNA): TGCGCCAGCAGCCAAGATACAGGTCATGGGATCATTGAGCAGTTCTTC. This codes for CASSQDTGHGIIEQFF.